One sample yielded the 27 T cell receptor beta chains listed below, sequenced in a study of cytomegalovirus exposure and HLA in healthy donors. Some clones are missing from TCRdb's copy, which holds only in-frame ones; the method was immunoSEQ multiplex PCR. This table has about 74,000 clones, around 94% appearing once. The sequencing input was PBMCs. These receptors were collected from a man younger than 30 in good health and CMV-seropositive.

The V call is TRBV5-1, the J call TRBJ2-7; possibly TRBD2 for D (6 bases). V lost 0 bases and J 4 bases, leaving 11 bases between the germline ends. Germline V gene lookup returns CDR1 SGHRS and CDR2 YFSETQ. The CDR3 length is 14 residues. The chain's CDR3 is CASSLATSLYEQYF. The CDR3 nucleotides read TGCGCCAGCAGCTTGGCGACTAGTTTATACGAGCAGTACTTC.

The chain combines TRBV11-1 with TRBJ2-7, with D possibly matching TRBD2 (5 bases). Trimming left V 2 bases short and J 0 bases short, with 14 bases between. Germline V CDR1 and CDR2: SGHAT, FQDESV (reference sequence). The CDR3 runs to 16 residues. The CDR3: CASSLSGRGSSYEQYF. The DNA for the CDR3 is TGTGCCAGCAGCTTATCCGGACGGGGAAGCTCCTACGAGCAGTACTTC.

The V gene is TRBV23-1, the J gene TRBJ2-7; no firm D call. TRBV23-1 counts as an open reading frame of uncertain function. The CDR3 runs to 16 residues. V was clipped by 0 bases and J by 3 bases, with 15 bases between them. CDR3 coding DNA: TGCGCCAGCAGTCAATCGGGCCGAATTTTATACTACGAGCAGTACTTC. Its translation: CASSQSGRILYYEQYF.

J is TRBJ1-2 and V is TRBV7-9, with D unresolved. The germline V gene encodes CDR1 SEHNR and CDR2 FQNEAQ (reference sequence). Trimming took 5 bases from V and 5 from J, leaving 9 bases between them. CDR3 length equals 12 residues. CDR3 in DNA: TGTGCCAGCAGCCCTTCGGGGTATGGCTACACCTTC. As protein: CASSPSGYGYTF.

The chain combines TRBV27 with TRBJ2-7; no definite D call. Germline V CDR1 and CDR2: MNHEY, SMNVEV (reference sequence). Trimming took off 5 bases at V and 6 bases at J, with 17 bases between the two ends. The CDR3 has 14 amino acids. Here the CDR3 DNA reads TGTGCCAGCAGTAATCTCGCGGTCTTTGGCGAGCAGTACTTC. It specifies CASSNLAVFGEQYF.

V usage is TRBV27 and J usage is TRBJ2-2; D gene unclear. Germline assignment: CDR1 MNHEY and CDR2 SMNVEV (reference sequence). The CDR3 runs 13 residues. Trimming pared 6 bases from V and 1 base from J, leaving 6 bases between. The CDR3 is CASRPQNTGELFF. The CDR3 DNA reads TGTGCCAGCAGACCACAGAACACCGGGGAGCTGTTTTTT.

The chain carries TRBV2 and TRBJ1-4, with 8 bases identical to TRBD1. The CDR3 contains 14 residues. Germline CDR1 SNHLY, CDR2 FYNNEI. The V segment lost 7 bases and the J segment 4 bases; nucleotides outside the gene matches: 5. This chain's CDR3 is CASTPDRVNEKLFF. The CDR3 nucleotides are TGTGCCAGCACCCCGGACAGGGTTAATGAAAAACTGTTTTTT. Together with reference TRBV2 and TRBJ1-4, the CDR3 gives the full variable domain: EPEVTQTPSHQVTQMGQEVILRCVPISNHLYFYWYRQILGQKVEFLVSFYNNEISEKSEIFDDQFSVERPDGSNFTLKIRSTKLEDSAMYFCASTPDRVNEKLFFGSGTQLSVL.

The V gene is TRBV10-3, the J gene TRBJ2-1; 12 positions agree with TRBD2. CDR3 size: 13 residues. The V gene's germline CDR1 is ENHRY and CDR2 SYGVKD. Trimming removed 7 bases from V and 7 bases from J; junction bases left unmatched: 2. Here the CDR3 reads CAITSGRENEQFF. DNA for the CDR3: TGTGCCATCACTAGCGGGAGGGAAAATGAGCAGTTCTTC.

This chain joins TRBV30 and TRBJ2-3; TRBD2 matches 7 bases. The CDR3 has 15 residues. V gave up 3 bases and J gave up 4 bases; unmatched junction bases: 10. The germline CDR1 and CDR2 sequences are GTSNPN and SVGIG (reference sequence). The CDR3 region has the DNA TGTGCCTGGAGCGTTAGCGGGTATTTACCAGATACGCAGTATTTT. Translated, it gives CAWSVSGYLPDTQYF. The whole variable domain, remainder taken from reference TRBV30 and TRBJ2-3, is SQTIHQWPATLVQPVGSPLSLECTVEGTSNPNLYWYRQAAGRGLQLLFYSVGIGQISSEVPQNLSASRPQDRQFILSSKKLLLSDSGFYLCAWSVSGYLPDTQYFGPGTRLTVL.

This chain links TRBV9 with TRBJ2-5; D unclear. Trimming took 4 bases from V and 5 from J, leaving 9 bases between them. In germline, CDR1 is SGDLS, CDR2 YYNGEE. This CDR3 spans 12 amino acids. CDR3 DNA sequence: TGTGCCAGCAGCTCCAATCAGGAGACCCAGTACTTC. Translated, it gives CASSSNQETQYF.

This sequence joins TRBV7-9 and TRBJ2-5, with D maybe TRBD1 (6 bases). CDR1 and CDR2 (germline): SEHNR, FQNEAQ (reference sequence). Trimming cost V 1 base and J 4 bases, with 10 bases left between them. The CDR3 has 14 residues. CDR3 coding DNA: TGTGCCAGCAGCTTAGAGGACAGCCGAGAGACCCAGTACTTC. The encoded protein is CASSLEDSRETQYF. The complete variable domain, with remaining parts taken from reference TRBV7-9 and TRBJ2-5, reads DTGVSQNPRHKITKRGQNVTFRCDPISEHNRLYWYRQTLGQGPEFLTYFQNEAQLEKSRLLSDRFSAERPKGSFSTLEIQRTEQGDSAMYLCASSLEDSRETQYFGPGTRLLVL.

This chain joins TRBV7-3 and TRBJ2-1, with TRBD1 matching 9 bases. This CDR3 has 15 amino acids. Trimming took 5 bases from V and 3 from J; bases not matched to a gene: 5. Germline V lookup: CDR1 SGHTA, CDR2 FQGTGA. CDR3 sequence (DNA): TGTGCCAGCAGCCCGGAGACAGGGGGCTACAATGAGCAGTTCTTC. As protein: CASSPETGGYNEQFF. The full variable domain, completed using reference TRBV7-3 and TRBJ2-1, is GAGVSQTPSNKVTEKGKYVELRCDPISGHTALYWYRQSLGQGPEFLIYFQGTGAADDSGLPNDRFFAVRPEGSVSTLKIQRTERGDSAVYLCASSPETGGYNEQFFGPGTRLTVL.

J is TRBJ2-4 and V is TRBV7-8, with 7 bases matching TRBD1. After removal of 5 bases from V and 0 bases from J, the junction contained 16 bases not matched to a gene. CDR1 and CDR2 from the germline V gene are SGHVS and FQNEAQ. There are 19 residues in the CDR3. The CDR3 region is CASSQGTEGDALAKNIQYF. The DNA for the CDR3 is TGTGCCAGCAGCCAAGGGACAGAGGGGGATGCTCTAGCCAAAAACATTCAGTACTTC.

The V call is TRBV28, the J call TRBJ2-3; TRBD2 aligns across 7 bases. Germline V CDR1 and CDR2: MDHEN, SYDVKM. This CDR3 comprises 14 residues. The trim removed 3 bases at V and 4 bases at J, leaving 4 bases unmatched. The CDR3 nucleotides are TGTGCCAGCAGTTTGGGGGGAGGGTCAGATACGCAGTATTTT. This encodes CASSLGGGSDTQYF.

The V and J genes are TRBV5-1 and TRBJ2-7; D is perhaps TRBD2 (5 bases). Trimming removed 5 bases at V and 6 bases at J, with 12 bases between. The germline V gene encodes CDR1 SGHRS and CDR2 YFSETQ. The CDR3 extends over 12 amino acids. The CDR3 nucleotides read TGCGCCAGCAGAACCTCGGCGGGCGAGCAGTACTTC. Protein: CASRTSAGEQYF.

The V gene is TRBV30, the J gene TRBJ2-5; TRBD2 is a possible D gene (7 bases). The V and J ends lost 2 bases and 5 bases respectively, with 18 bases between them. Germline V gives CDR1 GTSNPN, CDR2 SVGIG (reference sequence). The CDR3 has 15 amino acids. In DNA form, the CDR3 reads TGTGCCTGGAGTATAAGGGGGAGGGCCCGGGAGACCCAGTACTTC. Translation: CAWSIRGRARETQYF. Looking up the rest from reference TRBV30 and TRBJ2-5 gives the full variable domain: SQTIHQWPATLVQPVGSPLSLECTVEGTSNPNLYWYRQAAGRGLQLLFYSVGIGQISSEVPQNLSASRPQDRQFILSSKKLLLSDSGFYLCAWSIRGRARETQYFGPGTRLLVL.

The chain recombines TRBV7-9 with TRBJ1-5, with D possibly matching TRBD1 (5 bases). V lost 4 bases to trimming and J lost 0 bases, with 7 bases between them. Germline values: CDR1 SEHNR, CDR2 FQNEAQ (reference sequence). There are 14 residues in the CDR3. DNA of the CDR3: TGTGCCAGCAGCTCACAGGTTAGCAATCAGCCCCAGCATTTT. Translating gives CASSSQVSNQPQHF.

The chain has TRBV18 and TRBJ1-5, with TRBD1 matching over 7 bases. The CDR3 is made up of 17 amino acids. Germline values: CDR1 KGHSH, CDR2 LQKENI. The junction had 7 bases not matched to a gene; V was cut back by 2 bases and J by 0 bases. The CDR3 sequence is CASSPLSQGISNQPQHF. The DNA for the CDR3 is TGTGCCAGCTCACCATTATCACAGGGGATTAGCAATCAGCCCCAGCATTTT.

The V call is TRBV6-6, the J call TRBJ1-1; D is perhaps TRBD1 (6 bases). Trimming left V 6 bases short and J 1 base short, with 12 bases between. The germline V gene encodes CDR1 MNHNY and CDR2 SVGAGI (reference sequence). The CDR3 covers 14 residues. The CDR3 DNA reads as TGTGCCAGCAGCGGACCGGGACAGAACACTGAAGCTTTCTTT. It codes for CASSGPGQNTEAFF.

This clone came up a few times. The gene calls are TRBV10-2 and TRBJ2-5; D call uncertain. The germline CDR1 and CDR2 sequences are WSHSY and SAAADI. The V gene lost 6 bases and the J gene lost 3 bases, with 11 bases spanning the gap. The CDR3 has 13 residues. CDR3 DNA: TGCGCCAGCAGCCGAACCCACAAAGAGACCCAGTACTTC. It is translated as CASSRTHKETQYF.

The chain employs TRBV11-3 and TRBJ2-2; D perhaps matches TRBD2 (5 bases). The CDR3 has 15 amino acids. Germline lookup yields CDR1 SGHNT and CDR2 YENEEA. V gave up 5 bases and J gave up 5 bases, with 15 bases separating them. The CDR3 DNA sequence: TGTGCCAGCAGCCCCAAGGCAAGAGGGACCGGGGAGCTGTTTTTT. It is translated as CASSPKARGTGELFF. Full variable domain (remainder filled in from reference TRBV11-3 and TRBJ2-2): EAGVVQSPRYKIIEKKQPVAFWCNPISGHNTLYWYLQNLGQGPELLIRYENEEAVDDSQLPKDRFSAERLKGVDSTLKIQPAELGDSAVYLCASSPKARGTGELFFGEGSRLTVL.

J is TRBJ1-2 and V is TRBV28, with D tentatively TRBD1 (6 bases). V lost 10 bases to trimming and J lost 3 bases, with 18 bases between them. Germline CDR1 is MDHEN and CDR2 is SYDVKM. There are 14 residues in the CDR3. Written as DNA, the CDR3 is TGTGCCACCGATACCGAACAGGGTTACTATGGCTACACCTTC. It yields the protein CATDTEQGYYGYTF.

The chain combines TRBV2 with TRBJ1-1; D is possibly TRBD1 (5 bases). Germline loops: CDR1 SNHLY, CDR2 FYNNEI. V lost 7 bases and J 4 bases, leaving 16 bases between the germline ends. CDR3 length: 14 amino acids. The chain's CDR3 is CASTDGPGGTEAFF. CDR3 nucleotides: TGTGCCAGCACCGACGGGCCGGGGGGCACTGAAGCTTTCTTT. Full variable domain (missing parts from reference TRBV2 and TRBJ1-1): EPEVTQTPSHQVTQMGQEVILRCVPISNHLYFYWYRQILGQKVEFLVSFYNNEISEKSEIFDDQFSVERPDGSNFTLKIRSTKLEDSAMYFCASTDGPGGTEAFFGQGTRLTVV.

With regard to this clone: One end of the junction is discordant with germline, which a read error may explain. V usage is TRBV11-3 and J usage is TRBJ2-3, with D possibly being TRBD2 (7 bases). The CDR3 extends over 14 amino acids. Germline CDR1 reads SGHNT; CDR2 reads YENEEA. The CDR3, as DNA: TGTGCCAGCAGCGGAAAAAGGGGGGGGGCAAGATTAGGTTTT. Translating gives CASSGKRGGARLGF.

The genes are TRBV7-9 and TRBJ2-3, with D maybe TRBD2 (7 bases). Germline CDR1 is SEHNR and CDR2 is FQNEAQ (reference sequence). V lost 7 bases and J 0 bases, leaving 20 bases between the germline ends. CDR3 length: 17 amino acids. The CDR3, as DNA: TGTGCCAGCAATACGGGGGGCCGGACGCAAAGCACAGATACGCAGTATTTT. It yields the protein CASNTGGRTQSTDTQYF.

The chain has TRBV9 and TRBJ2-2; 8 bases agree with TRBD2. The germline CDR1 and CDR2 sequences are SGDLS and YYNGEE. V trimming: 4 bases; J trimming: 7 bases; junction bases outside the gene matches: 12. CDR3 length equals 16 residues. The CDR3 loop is CASSFPRTSPGGELFF. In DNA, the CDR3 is TGTGCCAGCAGCTTTCCGAGGACTAGCCCAGGCGGGGAGCTGTTTTTT.

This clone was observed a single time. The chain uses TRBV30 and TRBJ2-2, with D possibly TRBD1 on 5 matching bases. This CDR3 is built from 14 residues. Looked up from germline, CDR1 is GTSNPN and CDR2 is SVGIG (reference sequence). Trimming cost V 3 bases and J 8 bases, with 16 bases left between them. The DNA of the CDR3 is TGTGCCTGGAGCCCAGGGTTGGGAAGGGGGGAGCTGTTTTTT. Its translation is CAWSPGLGRGELFF.